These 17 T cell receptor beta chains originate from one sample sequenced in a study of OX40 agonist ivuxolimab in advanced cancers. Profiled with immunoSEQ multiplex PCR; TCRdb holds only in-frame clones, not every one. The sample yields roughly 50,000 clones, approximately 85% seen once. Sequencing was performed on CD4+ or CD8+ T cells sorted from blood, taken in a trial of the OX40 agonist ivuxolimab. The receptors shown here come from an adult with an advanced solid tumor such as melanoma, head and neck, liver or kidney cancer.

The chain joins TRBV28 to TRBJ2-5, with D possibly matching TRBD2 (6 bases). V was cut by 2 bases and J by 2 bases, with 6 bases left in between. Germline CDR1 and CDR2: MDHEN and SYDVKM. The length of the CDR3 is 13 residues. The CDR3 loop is CASSLSGQETQYF. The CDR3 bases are TGTGCCAGCAGTTTAAGCGGGCAAGAGACCCAGTACTTC.

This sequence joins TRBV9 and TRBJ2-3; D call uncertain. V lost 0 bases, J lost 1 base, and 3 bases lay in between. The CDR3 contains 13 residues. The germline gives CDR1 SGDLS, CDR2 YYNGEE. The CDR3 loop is CASSVVGTDTQYF. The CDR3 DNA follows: TGTGCCAGCAGCGTAGTCGGCACAGATACGCAGTATTTT.

As DNA, the CDR3 is TGTGCCAGCATACTAGCGGGAGGGAACACCGGGGAGCTGTTTTTT. Translation gives CASILAGGNTGELFF. This chain connects TRBV28 to TRBJ2-2; 12 nucleotides agree with TRBD2. This CDR3 has 15 residues. Looked up from germline, CDR1 is MDHEN and CDR2 is SYDVKM. The junction had 1 base not matched to a gene; V was cut back by 7 bases and J by 1 base.

CDR3 bases: TGCGCCAGCAGCTTGGAGATGAACACTGAAGCTTTCTTT. Amino acid sequence: CASSLEMNTEAFF. The chain has TRBV5-1 and TRBJ1-1, with D hard to call. CDR3 length: 13 residues. V lost 0 bases and J lost 0, with 3 bases in between. Germline values: CDR1 SGHRS, CDR2 YFSETQ.

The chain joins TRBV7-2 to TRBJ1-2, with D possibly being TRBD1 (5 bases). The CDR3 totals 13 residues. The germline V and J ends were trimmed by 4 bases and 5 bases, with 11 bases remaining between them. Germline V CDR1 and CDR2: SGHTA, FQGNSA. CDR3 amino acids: CASSSQGPYGYTF. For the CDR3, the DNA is TGTGCCAGCAGCTCGCAGGGACCTTATGGCTACACCTTC.

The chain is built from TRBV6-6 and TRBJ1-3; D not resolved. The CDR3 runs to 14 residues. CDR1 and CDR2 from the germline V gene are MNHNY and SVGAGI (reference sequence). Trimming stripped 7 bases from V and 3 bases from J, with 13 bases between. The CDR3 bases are TGTGCCAGCACCGGGGTTCTAGATGGAAACACCATATATTTT. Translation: CASTGVLDGNTIYF.

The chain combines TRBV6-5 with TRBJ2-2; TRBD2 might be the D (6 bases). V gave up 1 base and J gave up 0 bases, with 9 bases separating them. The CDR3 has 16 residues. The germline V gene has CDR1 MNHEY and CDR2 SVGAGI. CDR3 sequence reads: CASSYLGLPNTGELFF. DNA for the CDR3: TGTGCCAGCAGTTACTTGGGACTTCCGAACACCGGGGAGCTGTTTTTT.

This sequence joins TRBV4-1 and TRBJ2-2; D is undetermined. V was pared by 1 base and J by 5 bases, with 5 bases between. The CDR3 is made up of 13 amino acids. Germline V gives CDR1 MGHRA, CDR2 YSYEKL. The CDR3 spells CASSQVETGELFF. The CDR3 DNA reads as TGCGCCAGCAGCCAAGTGGAGACCGGGGAGCTGTTTTTT.

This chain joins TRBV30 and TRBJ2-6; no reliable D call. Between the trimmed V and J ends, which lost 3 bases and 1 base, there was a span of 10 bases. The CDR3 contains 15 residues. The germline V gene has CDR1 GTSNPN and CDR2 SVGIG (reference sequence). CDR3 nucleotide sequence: TGTGCCTGGAGCTTAGGGATTTCTGGGGCCAACGTCCTGACTTTC. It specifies CAWSLGISGANVLTF.

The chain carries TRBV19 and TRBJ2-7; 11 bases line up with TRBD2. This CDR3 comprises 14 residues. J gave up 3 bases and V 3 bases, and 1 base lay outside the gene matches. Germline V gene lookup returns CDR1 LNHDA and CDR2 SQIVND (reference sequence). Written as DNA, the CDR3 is TGTGCCAGTAGTATCGGACTAGCGGGCTACGAGCAGTACTTC. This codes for CASSIGLAGYEQYF.

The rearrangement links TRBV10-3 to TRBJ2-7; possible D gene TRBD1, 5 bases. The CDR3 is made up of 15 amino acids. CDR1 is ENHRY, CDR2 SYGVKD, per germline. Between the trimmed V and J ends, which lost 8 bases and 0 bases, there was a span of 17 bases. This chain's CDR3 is CAISSEGARSYEQYF. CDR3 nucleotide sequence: TGTGCCATCTCATCTGAAGGGGCACGCTCCTACGAGCAGTACTTC.

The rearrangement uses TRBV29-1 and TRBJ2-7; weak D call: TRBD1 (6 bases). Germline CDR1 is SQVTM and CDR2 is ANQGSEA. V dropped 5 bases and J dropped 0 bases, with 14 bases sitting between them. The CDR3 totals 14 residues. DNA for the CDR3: TGCAGCGTTTTGCTGCAGGGGTCCTCCTACGAGCAGTACTTC. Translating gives CSVLLQGSSYEQYF.

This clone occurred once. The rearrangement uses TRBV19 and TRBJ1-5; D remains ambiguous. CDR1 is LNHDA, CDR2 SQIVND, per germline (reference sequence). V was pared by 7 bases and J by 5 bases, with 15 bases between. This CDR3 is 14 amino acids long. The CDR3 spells CASNPDVGDQPQHF. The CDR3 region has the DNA TGTGCCAGTAACCCGGACGTCGGGGATCAGCCCCAGCATTTT.

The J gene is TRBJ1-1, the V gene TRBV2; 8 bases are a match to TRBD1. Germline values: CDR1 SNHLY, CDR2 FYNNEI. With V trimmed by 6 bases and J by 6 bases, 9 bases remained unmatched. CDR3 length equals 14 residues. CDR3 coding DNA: TGTGCCAGCAGCGCCTCCAGGGGGCAGGCTGAAGCTTTCTTT. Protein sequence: CASSASRGQAEAFF.

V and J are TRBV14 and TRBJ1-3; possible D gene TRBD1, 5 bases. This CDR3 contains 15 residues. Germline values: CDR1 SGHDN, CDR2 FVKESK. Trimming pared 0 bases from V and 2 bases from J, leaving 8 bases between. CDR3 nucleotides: TGTGCCAGCAGCCAAGATCAGGGAGCTGGAAACACCATATATTTT. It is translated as CASSQDQGAGNTIYF.

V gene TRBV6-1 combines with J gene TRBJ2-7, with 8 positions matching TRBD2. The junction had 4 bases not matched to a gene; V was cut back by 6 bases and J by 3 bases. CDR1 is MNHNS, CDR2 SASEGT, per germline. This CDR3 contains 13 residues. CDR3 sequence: CASSRAGVYEQYF. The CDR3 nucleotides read TGTGCCAGCAGCAGAGCGGGAGTCTACGAGCAGTACTTC.

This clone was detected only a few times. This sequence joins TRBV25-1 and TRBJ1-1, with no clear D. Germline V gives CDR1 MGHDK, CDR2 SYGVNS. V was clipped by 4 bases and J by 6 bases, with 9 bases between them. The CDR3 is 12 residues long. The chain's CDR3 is CASSVDGPEAFF. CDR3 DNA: TGTGCCAGCAGTGTCGACGGCCCTGAAGCTTTCTTT.